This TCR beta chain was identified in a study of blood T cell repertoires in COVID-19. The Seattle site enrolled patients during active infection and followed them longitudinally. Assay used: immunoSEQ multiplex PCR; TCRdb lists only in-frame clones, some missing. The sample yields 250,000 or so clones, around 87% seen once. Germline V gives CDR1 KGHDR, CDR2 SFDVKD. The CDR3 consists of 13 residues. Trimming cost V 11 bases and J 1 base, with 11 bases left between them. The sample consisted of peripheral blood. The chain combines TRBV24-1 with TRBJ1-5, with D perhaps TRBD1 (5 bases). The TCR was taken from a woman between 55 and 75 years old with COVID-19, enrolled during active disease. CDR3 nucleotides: TGTGCCAGTCAGGGTGCCAGCAATCAGCCCCAGCATTTT. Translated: CASQGASNQPQHF.